The rows below give T cell receptor beta chains drawn from one sample of a study of cytomegalovirus exposure and HLA in healthy donors. Clones were read by immunoSEQ multiplex PCR, and TCRdb kept only the in-frame ones, dropping some. The table has about 300,000 clones, just over 85% seen once; the top ten hold roughly 4%. The sample consisted of PBMCs. These receptors were obtained from a man aged 35-49 years in good health and CMV-seropositive. Each CDR3 is given without its conserved first and last residue. A D gene is named only where the DNA matches it firmly. Not every row has a clone size; where given, it reads once, few, many or a size class.

TRBJ2-7,-,TRBV7-9,TRBD2,ASSFSAGDHEQY
TRBJ2-1,-,TRBV18,TRBD2,ASSPTLAGESNEQF
TRBJ2-1,-,TRBV6-6,TRBD1,ASSYSPGQDLNEQF
TRBJ2-7,few,TRBV2,TRBD2,ASRSRGGRYEQY
TRBJ2-2,once,TRBV27,-,ASSSGLHTGELF
TRBJ2-7,-,TRBV7-2,-,ASSFEGYSYEQY
TRBJ2-3,-,TRBV28,-,ASSLGSTDTQY
TRBJ1-2,-,TRBV28,TRBD1,AIRFRGGALSSRGYT
TRBJ1-1,-,TRBV28,-,ASSLEEPEAF
TRBJ1-1,-,TRBV27,-,ASRGGFKGTEAF
TRBJ2-4,once,TRBV7-9,TRBD2,ASSPTSGTEKNIQY
TRBJ2-1,-,TRBV29-1,TRBD2,SLFTGRAINEQF
TRBJ2-1,-,TRBV27,TRBD2,ASSKSGTSGSGEQF
TRBJ1-5,-,TRBV5-6,-,ASSLRGKGQPQH
TRBJ2-1,-,TRBV5-5,-,ASSLESTSGAREQF
TRBJ2-7,-,TRBV28,-,ASRDTPSYEQY
TRBJ2-3,-,TRBV18,-,ASSPNLLDMTDTQY
TRBJ2-1,-,TRBV10-3,TRBD2,AISESVAGGDNEQF
TRBJ2-7,-,TRBV27,TRBD1,ASSLIRGKYEQY
TRBJ1-2,once,TRBV6-1,-,ASRGWRGVDGYT
TRBJ2-7,once,TRBV5-1,TRBD1,ASRADRGLSYEQY
TRBJ1-2,once,TRBV5-4,-,ASSPRGPGDGYT
TRBJ1-1,once,TRBV19,-,ASSMGGGNTEAF
TRBJ2-1,-,TRBV7-9,TRBD2,ASSFGRGRGREQF
TRBJ1-4,few,TRBV6-6,-,ASRTGGANEKLF
TRBJ2-7,-,TRBV29-1,-,SAEGNSYEQY
TRBJ2-5,-,TRBV18,-,ASSPGGNEETQY
TRBJ2-7,-,TRBV7-8,-,ASSPRRDRDEQY
TRBJ2-7,-,TRBV28,-,ASTRHGSSYEQY
TRBJ2-5,-,TRBV9,-,ASSGGVFGSVETQY
TRBJ2-5,few,TRBV5-1,-,ASSGQQPETQY
TRBJ2-3,-,TRBV18,-,ASSQAGVGTDTQY
TRBJ1-6,-,TRBV7-8,TRBD1,ASSLGDRGGYNSPLH
TRBJ1-5,-,TRBV11-2,-,ASSLGVTISGYSNQPQH
-,-,TRBV7-9,TRBD1,ASKLGTATYEQY
TRBJ2-7,once,TRBV2,TRBD1,ASIGGQGGEQY
TRBJ2-1,-,TRBV11-2,TRBD2,ASSPPALAGRYNEQF
TRBJ2-7,-,TRBV19,TRBD1,ASGGDRDPYEQY
TRBJ1-6,-,TRBV27,TRBD1,ASRMGQINSPLH
TRBJ2-7,-,TRBV9,-,ASSVAPRDYEQY